The 27 T cell receptor beta chains below were found in one sample sequenced in a study of blood T cells in healthy people across ages. A second PCR, run for roughly 6 to 11 cycles, used a sample-barcoded 5' primer plus a J-beta primer mix. MiXCR, applied by TCRdb to the 5' RACE reads, yields one record per CDR3 protein. The sample lists around 1.5 million distinct CDR3 sequences, 59% seen once, with 5% to 7% in the top ten. The specimen sequenced was blood. These receptors came from a man aged 18 to 30 in good health.

The chain has TRBV5-1 and TRBJ2-1, with TRBD2 identical over 7 bases. The trim removed 4 bases at V and 8 bases at J, leaving 9 bases unmatched. Germline values: CDR1 SGHRS, CDR2 YFSETQ. This CDR3 has 14 residues. For the CDR3, the DNA is TGCGCCAGCAGCGAGACAGCGGGAACGGATGAGCAGTTCTTC. Amino acid sequence: CASSETAGTDEQFF.

V is TRBV4-2 and J is TRBJ2-7, with D uncertain. CDR3 length: 14 residues. Germline V gene sequence: CDR1 LGHNA, CDR2 YNFKEQ. Trimming removed 2 bases at V and 1 base at J, with 9 bases between. The CDR3 DNA reads TGTGCCAGCAGCCAATTAAAAGGGTCCTACGAGCAGTACTTC. It yields the protein CASSQLKGSYEQYF.

The chain is built from TRBV7-9 and TRBJ1-2, with D uncertain. Trimming cost V 2 bases and J 2 bases, with 15 bases left between them. Germline loops: CDR1 SEHNR, CDR2 FQNEAQ (reference sequence). The CDR3 extends over 16 amino acids. CDR3 DNA: TGTGCCAGCAGCTTACGGGAGTCCAGTTCCAACTATGGCTACACCTTC. Protein product: CASSLRESSSNYGYTF. The full variable domain, in which reference TRBV7-9 and TRBJ1-2 provide the parts outside the CDR3, is DTGVSQNPRHKITKRGQNVTFRCDPISEHNRLYWYRQTLGQGPEFLTYFQNEAQLEKSRLLSDRFSAERPKGSFSTLEIQRTEQGDSAMYLCASSLRESSSNYGYTFGSGTRLTVV.

The chain links TRBV2 to TRBJ2-1, with D tentatively TRBD1 or TRBD2 (7 bases each). Trimming stripped 8 bases from V and 9 bases from J, with 20 bases between. CDR3 size: 14 residues. Germline loops: CDR1 SNHLY, CDR2 FYNNEI. The CDR3 region is CASGWQGGDAEQFF. The CDR3 DNA follows: TGTGCCAGCGGGTGGCAGGGGGGGGACGCTGAGCAGTTCTTC.

In this sample, this clonotype turned up a few times. The chain couples TRBV5-1 to TRBJ2-1; 13 bases align to TRBD2. CDR1 and CDR2 from the germline V gene are SGHRS and YFSETQ. J gave up 9 bases and V 0 bases, and 6 bases lay outside the gene matches. The CDR3 totals 16 residues. The CDR3 spells CASSLAGTSGKAEQFF. The CDR3 region has the DNA TGCGCCAGCAGCTTGGCAGGGACTAGCGGGAAGGCTGAGCAGTTCTTC.

This CDR3 is CASSLGGLTGNYGYTF. CDR3 DNA: TGTGCCAGCAGCTTAGGGGGCCTGACAGGGAACTATGGCTACACCTTC. J is TRBJ1-2 and V is TRBV7-9; 7 bases map to TRBD1. Germline V gives CDR1 SEHNR, CDR2 FQNEAQ (reference sequence). The CDR3 loop spans 16 amino acids. V was clipped by 1 base and J by 2 bases; unmatched bases: 7. Full variable domain (outside the CDR3, taken from reference TRBV7-9 and TRBJ1-2): DTGVSQNPRHKITKRGQNVTFRCDPISEHNRLYWYRQTLGQGPEFLTYFQNEAQLEKSRLLSDRFSAERPKGSFSTLEIQRTEQGDSAMYLCASSLGGLTGNYGYTFGSGTRLTVV.

The rearrangement links TRBV5-6 to TRBJ2-6, with TRBD1 as a possible D gene (5 bases). Trimming removed 6 bases at V and 0 bases at J, with 19 bases between. CDR1 is SGHDT and CDR2 is YYEEEE in the germline V gene. The CDR3 consists of 18 residues. CDR3 amino acids: CASKELGHRISGANVLTF. Here the CDR3 DNA reads TGTGCCAGCAAAGAGCTAGGACACCGCATCTCTGGGGCCAACGTCCTGACTTTC.

The chain links TRBV5-1 to TRBJ2-7; TRBD2 matches 7 bases. CDR3 length equals 15 residues. With 4 bases clipped from V and 4 bases from J, the junction kept 11 bases outside the gene matches. Germline CDR1 and CDR2: SGHRS and YFSETQ. The DNA of the CDR3 is TGCGCCAGCAGCCCCCCGCGGGGAGGGATATACGAGCAGTACTTC. Residues: CASSPPRGGIYEQYF.

This clonotype came up many times. This chain uses TRBV12-3 or TRBV12-4 with TRBJ2-3; TRBD2 matches 7 bases. The length of the CDR3 is 14 residues. The V gene end was trimmed by 7 bases and the J gene end by 4 bases; junction bases not matched to a gene: 8. For the CDR3, the DNA is TGTGCCAGCAACATAGCGGGCGATGCAGATACGCAGTATTTT. This translates into CASNIAGDADTQYF.

The V call is TRBV19, the J call TRBJ2-4; D not resolved. This CDR3 is built from 11 residues. Trimming took off 4 bases at V and 10 bases at J, with 8 bases between the two ends. Per the germline V gene, CDR1 is LNHDA and CDR2 is SQIVND (reference sequence). The CDR3 region has the DNA TGTGCCAGTAGTACAGGATATATTCAGTACTTC. This encodes CASSTGYIQYF.

The V gene is TRBV6-2 or TRBV6-3, the J gene TRBJ1-1; TRBD1 aligns across 7 bases. There are 17 residues in the CDR3. V lost 6 bases, J lost 1 base, and 14 bases stayed unmatched. Germline V lookup: CDR1 MNHEY, CDR2 SVGEGT. The CDR3 loop is CASSKNRDRRENTEAFF. For the CDR3, the DNA is TGTGCCAGCAGCAAGAACCGGGACAGAAGGGAGAACACTGAAGCTTTCTTT.

This chain joins TRBV28 and TRBJ2-5, with 7 bases aligning to TRBD1. The germline V gene has CDR1 MDHEN and CDR2 SYDVKM. This CDR3 has 12 residues. V shed 6 bases and J 13 bases; nucleotides not matched to a gene: 11. CDR3 loop: CASRGRGIGAYF. In DNA, the CDR3 is TGTGCCAGCAGGGGCAGGGGGATTGGAGCGTACTTC.

The chain couples TRBV14 to TRBJ2-1; 9 nucleotides agree with TRBD1. CDR1 and CDR2 from the germline V gene are SGHDN and FVKESK. There are 16 residues in the CDR3. The J segment lost 5 bases and the V segment lost 0 bases, leaving 5 bases of the junction unmatched. The CDR3 protein is CASSQDWDRDHNEQFF. The CDR3 bases are TGTGCCAGCAGCCAAGATTGGGACAGGGATCACAATGAGCAGTTCTTC.

The V call is TRBV10-3, the J call TRBJ1-6; the match to TRBD1 covers 10 bases. Germline-derived CDR1 and CDR2 are ENHRY and SYGVKD. J was trimmed by 10 bases and V by 3 bases; bases with no gene match: 9. This CDR3 spans 16 amino acids. The CDR3 protein is CAISEVGRTGGSPLHF. CDR3 bases: TGTGCCATCAGTGAAGTAGGAAGGACAGGGGGATCACCCCTCCACTTT.

This chain joins TRBV6-6 and TRBJ2-7, with 7 bases aligning to TRBD2. V lost 10 bases, J lost 3 bases, and 6 bases stayed unmatched. The CDR3 runs 12 residues. Germline assignment: CDR1 MNHNY and CDR2 SVGAGI (reference sequence). CDR3 in amino acids: CAIRTRGYEQYF. In DNA form, the CDR3 reads TGTGCCATCCGGACTAGGGGCTACGAGCAGTACTTC.

Here the CDR3 reads CASSQEGQVAYEQYF. As DNA, the CDR3 is TGCGCCAGCAGCCAGGAGGGACAGGTTGCCTACGAGCAGTACTTC. The chain links TRBV4-1 to TRBJ2-7; 8 nucleotides match TRBD1. This CDR3 has 15 residues. Germline values: CDR1 MGHRA, CDR2 YSYEKL. Losses at the gene ends were 3 bases for V and 2 bases for J; bases not matched to a gene: 6.

This chain links TRBV6-5 with TRBJ2-1, with 7 positions matching TRBD2. This CDR3 is built from 14 residues. V gave up 0 bases and J gave up 15 bases; unmatched junction bases: 11. CDR1 and CDR2 from the germline V gene are MNHEY and SVGAGI. Written as DNA, the CDR3 is TGTGCCAGCAGTTACTCGTTTAAATGGACTAGGCCGTTCTTC. It codes for CASSYSFKWTRPFF.

This rearrangement joins TRBV5-6 to TRBJ2-7; 9 bases line up with TRBD1. The assigned J gene may be wrong: the sequence end matches TRBJ2-5 better. The CDR3 is 14 residues long. In germline, CDR1 is SGHDT, CDR2 YYEEEE. The CDR3 is CASSHGQGFKTQYF. CDR3 coding DNA: TGTGCCAGCAGCCATGGACAGGGGTTTAAGACCCAGTACTTC.

The V gene is TRBV27, the J gene TRBJ1-1; D is perhaps TRBD1 (5 bases). V was cut by 5 bases and J by 5 bases, with 21 bases left in between. The CDR3 extends over 16 amino acids. CDR1 and CDR2 from the germline V gene are MNHEY and SMNVEV (reference sequence). The CDR3 sequence: CASSASVGVGGTEAFF. CDR3 nucleotide sequence: TGTGCCAGCAGTGCTAGTGTAGGGGTGGGGGGTACTGAAGCTTTCTTT.

The V gene is TRBV6-4, the J gene TRBJ2-3; D remains unclear. The germline CDR1 and CDR2 sequences are MRHNA and SNTAGT. The length of the CDR3 is 13 residues. V was trimmed by 3 bases and J by 3 bases, leaving 7 bases between them. The DNA for the CDR3 is TGTGCCAGCAGTGAGGTAGAAACAGATACGCAGTATTTT. This sequence encodes CASSEVETDTQYF.

This clonotype was recorded once. The CDR3 sequence is CASSRGLAGGSSYEQYF. The CDR3 bases are TGTGCCAGCAGCCGCGGACTAGCGGGAGGGAGCTCCTACGAGCAGTACTTC. This chain uses TRBV7-9 with TRBJ2-7, with 15 bases that match TRBD2. J lost 0 bases, V lost 5 bases, and 5 bases had no gene match. The CDR3 is made up of 17 amino acids. Germline loops: CDR1 SEHNR, CDR2 FQNEAQ (reference sequence).

This clonotype was seen just once. This chain links TRBV7-2 with TRBJ2-5, with D maybe TRBD2 (5 bases). Germline V gene data show CDR1 as SGHTA and CDR2 as FQGNSA. Trimming cost V 5 bases and J 9 bases, with 19 bases left between them. The CDR3 contains 14 residues. The CDR3 region has the DNA TGTGCCAGCAGCAGCGTAGCGAGCCCGGAGGCCCAGTACTTC. This codes for CASSSVASPEAQYF.

This clonotype was recorded a few times. The V gene is TRBV4-1, the J gene TRBJ2-5; 11 positions match TRBD2. Germline CDR1 and CDR2: MGHRA and YSYEKL. V was clipped by 1 base and J by 5 bases; unmatched bases: 6. CDR3 size: 16 residues. DNA for the CDR3: TGCGCCAGCAGCCAAGTGGGACTAGCGGCACGCGAGACCCAGTACTTC. Translation: CASSQVGLAARETQYF.

The chain employs TRBV20-1 and TRBJ1-1, with 7 bases matching TRBD1. This CDR3 has 12 amino acids. The ends lost 1 base at V and 11 bases at J; junction bases unmatched: 7. Germline V gives CDR1 DFQATT, CDR2 SNEGSKA (reference sequence). Here the CDR3 reads CSARVRGVRAFF. CDR3 DNA sequence: TGCAGTGCTAGAGTCAGGGGGGTTCGGGCTTTCTTT.

The rearrangement links TRBV10-3 to TRBJ2-4; tentatively, D is TRBD2 (5 bases). Trimming removed 7 bases at V and 6 bases at J, with 7 bases between. Germline CDR1 ENHRY, CDR2 SYGVKD. The CDR3 has 11 residues. CDR3 sequence (DNA): TGTGCCATCAAGAGCGGAAACATTCAGTACTTC. Translation gives CAIKSGNIQYF.

The chain has TRBV12-3 or TRBV12-4 and TRBJ2-5; no clear D. Trimming removed 6 bases at V and 1 base at J, with 12 bases between. The CDR3 sequence is 14 residues long. The DNA of the CDR3 is TGTGCCAGCAGCCCGGAAAGTGGCCAAGAGACCCAGTACTTC. This translates into CASSPESGQETQYF.

This clonotype was detected once. CDR3 sequence: CSVDGGLTGELFF. CDR3 sequence (DNA): TGCAGCGTTGATGGGGGATTAACCGGGGAGCTGTTTTTT. V usage is TRBV29-1 and J usage is TRBJ2-2; D possibly matches TRBD1 or TRBD2 (5 bases each). CDR1 and CDR2 (germline): SQVTM, ANQGSEA. V was trimmed by 3 bases and J by 5 bases, leaving 10 bases between them. This CDR3 has 13 residues.